What follows are 11 T cell receptor beta chains derived from one specimen sequenced in a study of T cells in Graves' hyperthyroidism and ophthalmopathy (dated by TCRdb to about 2019). Library creation used multiplex PCR. The data were produced on an Illumina HiSeq 2000. TCR beta CDR3 regions were amplified from RNA transcripts. The first round of RT-PCR for the TCR CDR3 was performed with the HTBI primer set and the Qiagen OneStep RT-PCR kit. TCRdb reworked the public reads: Q25 trimming with fastp, MiXCR clone assembly, productive beta chains retained. Rows are combined by CDR3 protein, so each entry shows the most common genes and DNA. The sample has about 530,000 distinct CDR3 sequences on record, approximately 17% of them singletons. In total, the top ten clones hold 17% of the sample. The sequencing input was blood. The receptors derive from a woman under 30 with Graves' ophthalmopathy.

At least ten counts were recorded for this clonotype. This rearrangement joins TRBV6-1 to TRBJ2-1; 9 bases are shared with TRBD2. V lost 0 bases, J lost 7 bases, and 7 bases stayed unmatched. Germline assignment: CDR1 MNHNS and CDR2 SASEGT. CDR3 length: 16 amino acids. Here the CDR3 DNA reads TGTGCCAGCAGTGAAGCTGGCGGGAGGGCCAGGAATGAGCAGTTCTTC. It translates to CASSEAGGRARNEQFF.

V and J are TRBV13 and TRBJ1-2, with D unclear. The CDR3 is 15 residues long. Looked up from germline, CDR1 is PRHDT and CDR2 is FYEKMQ (reference sequence). V was shortened by 0 bases and J by 8 bases, with 16 bases between the two germline ends. The CDR3 protein is CASSLGLPQAGGYTF. The CDR3 bases are TGTGCCAGCAGCTTAGGCCTTCCTCAAGCGGGGGGCTACACCTTC. Variable domain in full (rest from reference TRBV13 and TRBJ1-2): AAGVIQSPRHLIKEKRETATLKCYPIPRHDTVYWYQQGPGQDPQFLISFYEKMQSDKGSIPDRFSAQQFSDYHSELNMSSLELGDSALYFCASSLGLPQAGGYTFGSGTRLTVV.

V is TRBV5-6 and J is TRBJ1-2; D is perhaps TRBD1 (5 bases). Trimming shortened V by 2 bases and J by 8 bases, and 10 bases separated the two germline ends. CDR3 length: 12 residues. The germline V gene encodes CDR1 SGHDT and CDR2 YYEEEE. The CDR3 here is CASSFTGLGYTF. The CDR3 coding sequence is TGTGCCAGCAGCTTCACAGGTTTGGGCTACACCTTC.

This clonotype was detected ten times or more. The rearrangement joins TRBV3-1 to TRBJ2-1, with 7 positions matching TRBD2. Germline V lookup: CDR1 LGHDT, CDR2 YNNKEL (reference sequence). The V segment lost 0 bases and the J segment 10 bases; nucleotides outside the gene matches: 9. The CDR3 is 15 amino acids. The DNA for the CDR3 is TGTGCCAGCAGCCAAGATTATAGGGCGGGAGAGGAGCAGTTCTTC. Amino acids: CASSQDYRAGEEQFF.

This clonotype was observed many times. The V call is TRBV2, the J call TRBJ2-7; 7 positions agree with TRBD2. The CDR3 is made up of 15 amino acids. Germline-derived CDR1 and CDR2 are SNHLY and FYNNEI. Losses at the gene ends were 0 bases for V and 4 bases for J; bases not matched to a gene: 6. In DNA form, the CDR3 reads TGTGCCAGCAGTGAAGCCGAGGGAGGGCCGTACGAGCAGTACTTC. This sequence encodes CASSEAEGGPYEQYF.

The table lists this clonotype with many counts. The chain employs TRBV5-6 and TRBJ1-5; D might be TRBD1 (5 bases). Trimming removed 3 bases from V and 3 bases from J, with 13 bases in between. The CDR3 loop spans 15 amino acids. The germline V gene encodes CDR1 SGHDT and CDR2 YYEEEE. CDR3 residues: CASSYAGNNNQPQHF. The CDR3, as DNA: TGTGCCAGCAGCTATGCAGGGAATAACAATCAGCCCCAGCATTTT.

This clonotype was recorded at least ten times. The V call is TRBV5-1, the J call TRBJ2-3; 13 nucleotides agree with TRBD2. Germline assignment: CDR1 SGHRS and CDR2 YFSETQ. J was trimmed by 4 bases and V by 7 bases; bases with no gene match: 3. The length of the CDR3 is 14 residues. CDR3 coding DNA: TGCGCCAGCCAGACTAGCGGGGGGTCAGATACGCAGTATTTT. Translated: CASQTSGGSDTQYF.

The chain carries TRBV7-9 and TRBJ2-7; D is uncertain. Germline V lookup: CDR1 SEHNR, CDR2 FQNEAQ (reference sequence). The V end was cut by 5 bases, the J end by 5 bases, with 13 bases between. The CDR3 runs 13 residues. DNA of the CDR3: TGTGCCAGCAGCCCTTCTTCGTCCCACGAGCAGTACTTC. Protein: CASSPSSSHEQYF.

This clonotype came up a few times. V gene TRBV19 combines with J gene TRBJ1-5; D is possibly TRBD1 (5 bases). CDR1 is LNHDA, CDR2 SQIVND, per germline (reference sequence). V dropped 6 bases and J dropped 0 bases, with 12 bases sitting between them. The CDR3 sequence is 15 residues long. Written as DNA, the CDR3 is TGTGCCAGTAGCACAGGAAGGGATAGCAATCAGCCCCAGCATTTT. This translates into CASSTGRDSNQPQHF.

The chain combines TRBV6-1 with TRBJ2-7; 10 nucleotides agree with TRBD2. Trimming at V came to 6 bases and at J to 2 bases, leaving 13 bases not matched to a gene. Germline CDR1 reads MNHNS; CDR2 reads SASEGT. The CDR3 totals 17 residues. In nucleotides, the CDR3 is TGTGCCAGCAGGACGAAAAACGAGCGGGGGGGAACCTACGAGCAGTACTTC. Translation: CASRTKNERGGTYEQYF.

The genes are TRBV29-1 and TRBJ1-2, with 7 bases matching TRBD1. Germline values: CDR1 SQVTM, CDR2 ANQGSEA. The junction had 10 bases not matched to a gene; V was cut back by 0 bases and J by 0 bases. The CDR3 length is 17 residues. The CDR3 nucleotides read TGCAGCGTTGAAGACTCCGGGACAGACCCCTCTAACTATGGCTACACCTTC. Protein sequence: CSVEDSGTDPSNYGYTF.